This TCR beta chain was obtained from a study of early stage breast cancer tumors. Study as a whole: Most invasive tumors, about 80% of the 16, were ER+/PR+/HER2-. Invasive lobular carcinomas made up about 30% of the 12 ER+/PR+/HER2- tumors.

Profiled with immunoSEQ multiplex PCR; TCRdb holds only in-frame clones, not every one. The sample has some 8,400 clones, roughly 80% seen once. Points from the study as a whole: Compared with adjacent normal breast tissue, tumors showed about 2.5-fold greater T cell density and higher clonality.

In this sample, this clone turned up once. The antigen is undetermined. Trimming removed 5 bases from V and 1 base from J, with 12 bases in between. The germline V gene has CDR1 SGHRS and CDR2 YFSETQ. The CDR3 contains 15 residues. The chain links TRBV5-1 to TRBJ2-2, with TRBD1 as a possible D gene (6 bases). This TCR was sampled from a person aged 55 to 75 with breast cancer. The sequencing sample was made of normal breast tissue next to the tumor. DNA for the CDR3: TGCGCCAGCAGACCCGGGACACAGAACACCGGGGAGCTGTTTTTT. Translation: CASRPGTQNTGELFF.